A single sample is the source of the 29 T cell receptor beta chains below, sequenced in a study of radiation and T cells in renal cell carcinoma. As to time point: blood 2 weeks post-SBRT. As to treatment: 15 Gy SBRT to primary tumor, nephrectomy 4 weeks later. Generated by immunoSEQ multiplex PCR, the TCRdb table keeps only in-frame clones and is missing some. Of 100,000 to 150,000 clones in the sample, about 81% are singletons; the top ten hold 5% to 6.5%. Sequences were derived from blood, sampled from a patient whose treatment included radiotherapy and nephrectomy. The receptor set was obtained from a man aged 45-65 years with renal cell carcinoma.

The chain joins TRBV11-2 to TRBJ1-1; D uncertain. The CDR3 covers 13 residues. V lost 2 bases, J lost 3 bases, and 7 bases lay in between. The V gene's germline CDR1 is SGHAT and CDR2 FQNNGV. CDR3 in DNA: TGTGCCAGCAGCTTACAAGTGGACACTGAAGCTTTCTTT. Its translation: CASSLQVDTEAFF.

V usage is TRBV14 and J usage is TRBJ2-7; a weak D match, TRBD2 (6 bases). CDR3 length: 19 amino acids. Trimming stripped 0 bases from V and 0 bases from J, with 21 bases between. The germline V gene has CDR1 SGHDN and CDR2 FVKESK. The CDR3 sequence: CASSQDYGRPGVYSYEQYF. The CDR3, as DNA: TGTGCCAGCAGCCAAGATTACGGCAGACCGGGGGTTTACTCCTACGAGCAGTACTTC.

V usage is TRBV19 and J usage is TRBJ2-3, with 15 bases lining up with TRBD2. The CDR3 extends over 15 amino acids. After removal of 10 bases from V and 2 bases from J, the junction contained 4 bases not matched to a gene. Germline CDR1 LNHDA, CDR2 SQIVND (reference sequence). Here the CDR3 reads CAIGTSGRNTDTQYF. Here the CDR3 DNA reads TGTGCCATAGGGACTAGCGGGAGGAACACAGATACGCAGTATTTT. Based on the CDR3 plus reference TRBV19 and TRBJ2-3, the full variable domain is DGGITQSPKYLFRKEGQNVTLSCEQNLNHDAMYWYRQDPGQGLRLIYYSQIVNDFQKGDIAEGYSVSREKKESFPLTVTSAQKNPTAFYLCAIGTSGRNTDTQYFGPGTRLTVL.

This clone was counted a few times. The J gene is TRBJ2-3, the V gene TRBV19; D is possibly TRBD1 or TRBD2 (5 bases each). CDR3 size: 14 residues. V lost 4 bases and J 4 bases, leaving 12 bases between the germline ends. The germline V gene has CDR1 LNHDA and CDR2 SQIVND (reference sequence). In DNA, the CDR3 is TGTGCCAGTAGTACCGGGACCGTACCAGATACGCAGTATTTT. It is translated as CASSTGTVPDTQYF.

The chain employs TRBV9 and TRBJ2-1; 11 bases line up with TRBD2. V dropped 4 bases and J dropped 8; count of bases not matched to a gene: 14. Germline V gene lookup returns CDR1 SGDLS and CDR2 YYNGEE. This CDR3 is built from 17 residues. The CDR3 sequence: CASSPRGLAGGKDEQFF. For the CDR3, the DNA is TGTGCCAGCAGCCCCAGAGGCCTAGCGGGGGGAAAGGATGAGCAGTTCTTC.

The chain is built from TRBV5-1 and TRBJ1-1, with 7 bases that match TRBD1. Germline V gene lookup returns CDR1 SGHRS and CDR2 YFSETQ. The V segment lost 4 bases and the J segment 5 bases; nucleotides outside the gene matches: 5. The CDR3 has 13 amino acids. CDR3 nucleotides: TGCGCCAGCAGCGTACAGGGGTCTACTGAAGCTTTCTTT. It encodes CASSVQGSTEAFF.

This rearrangement joins TRBV7-8 to TRBJ2-3; TRBD1 agrees at 9 bases. Germline trimming cut 6 bases from V and 0 bases from J; bases unmatched to any gene: 1. The CDR3 length is 14 residues. CDR1 is SGHVS, CDR2 FQNEAQ, per germline. The CDR3 here is CASSGQGSTDTQYF. CDR3 DNA: TGTGCCAGCAGTGGACAGGGGAGCACAGATACGCAGTATTTT.

This sequence joins TRBV27 and TRBJ2-1; D remains unclear. The CDR3 consists of 12 residues. Germline CDR1 is MNHEY and CDR2 is SMNVEV (reference sequence). V gave up 2 bases and J gave up 5 bases, with 4 bases separating them. This CDR3 reads CASSLRDNEQFF. The CDR3 coding sequence is TGTGCCAGCAGTTTACGGGACAATGAGCAGTTCTTC.

The rearrangement links TRBV11-2 to TRBJ2-7; weak D call: TRBD1 (5 bases). CDR1 is SGHAT, CDR2 FQNNGV, per germline. Trimming cost V 3 bases and J 3 bases, with 15 bases left between them. The CDR3 contains 15 residues. The CDR3 is CASSFPDDRDYEQYF. DNA of the CDR3: TGTGCCAGCAGCTTTCCAGACGACAGAGACTACGAGCAGTACTTC.

This rearrangement joins TRBV30 to TRBJ1-4, with 9 bases fitting TRBD1. CDR3 length: 17 amino acids. The germline gives CDR1 GTSNPN, CDR2 SVGIG (reference sequence). The J segment lost 0 bases and the V segment lost 3 bases, leaving 8 bases of the junction unmatched. The CDR3 region is CAWRDRGKAATNEKLFF. CDR3 DNA: TGTGCCTGGAGGGACAGGGGCAAAGCGGCAACTAATGAAAAACTGTTTTTT.

This chain links TRBV21-1 with TRBJ2-7. TRBV21-1 is labeled a pseudogene. CDR3 length equals 18 residues. This CDR3 is CASSAADEPPGSSYEQYF. In DNA form, the CDR3 reads TGTGCCAGCAGCGCCGCGGACGAACCTCCGGGCTCCAGCTACGAGCAGTACTTC.

This clone was seen a handful of times. The rearrangement uses TRBV28 and TRBJ1-1; a weak D match, TRBD1 (5 bases). Germline values: CDR1 MDHEN, CDR2 SYDVKM. V was pared by 2 bases and J by 1 base, with 11 bases between. This CDR3 is 15 amino acids long. This CDR3 reads CASSLRGARNTEAFF. The CDR3 DNA follows: TGTGCCAGCAGTTTACGTGGGGCCAGGAACACTGAAGCTTTCTTT.

The gene calls are TRBV20-1 and TRBJ1-2; the D gene is possibly TRBD1 (5 bases). Trimming cost V 6 bases and J 5 bases, with 10 bases left between them. CDR3 length: 11 residues. The germline gives CDR1 DFQATT, CDR2 SNEGSKA (reference sequence). The CDR3 protein is CSAGPSYGYTF. The DNA of the CDR3 is TGCAGTGCGGGGCCCTCATATGGCTACACCTTC.

DNA for the CDR3: TGCGCCAGCAGCACAGCTGGCGGCTACACCTTC. It translates to CASSTAGGYTF. The V call is TRBV5-1, the J call TRBJ1-2; D gene uncertain. Trimming took 4 bases from V and 8 from J, leaving 9 bases between them. Germline CDR1 is SGHRS and CDR2 is YFSETQ. There are 11 residues in the CDR3. The full variable domain, rest sourced from reference TRBV5-1 and TRBJ1-2, is KAGVTQTPRYLIKTRGQQVTLSCSPISGHRSVSWYQQTPGQGLQFLFEYFSETQRNKGNFPGRFSGRQFSNSRSEMNVSTLELGDSALYLCASSTAGGYTFGSGTRLTVV.

The rearrangement uses TRBV4-2 and TRBJ1-2; D is undetermined. Trimming pared 1 base from V and 1 base from J, leaving 7 bases between. This CDR3 is built from 14 residues. CDR1 is LGHNA and CDR2 is YNFKEQ in the germline V gene. The CDR3 region is CASSQAAINYGYTF. The CDR3 coding sequence is TGTGCCAGCAGCCAAGCTGCCATTAACTATGGCTACACCTTC.

J is TRBJ1-1 and V is TRBV2, with TRBD1 matching 7 bases. The CDR3 runs 14 residues. With V trimmed by 7 bases and J by 5 bases, 10 bases remained unmatched. CDR1 SNHLY and CDR2 FYNNEI come from the germline V gene. The CDR3 nucleotides are TGTGCCAGCAAGGGATACAGGGGAGGTACTGAAGCTTTCTTT. It is translated as CASKGYRGGTEAFF.

The V call is TRBV9, the J call TRBJ2-7, with TRBD1 matching 8 bases. The J segment lost 3 bases and the V segment lost 2 bases, leaving 7 bases of the junction unmatched. This CDR3 has 15 amino acids. Germline V gives CDR1 SGDLS, CDR2 YYNGEE. The CDR3 nucleotides read TGTGCCAGCAGCGTCGGACAGGGCAGAAACTACGAGCAGTACTTC. Its translation is CASSVGQGRNYEQYF.

This clone appeared a single time. The germline gene is not matched at one end of the junction; a read error may be the cause. The CDR3 bases are TGCAGAGTGCGACGGGACGCCTCCTTC. Protein sequence: CRVRRDASF. The genes are TRBV20-1 and TRBJ1-2; D is possibly TRBD1 (5 bases). Looked up from germline, CDR1 is DFQATT and CDR2 is SNEGSKA (reference sequence). The CDR3 extends over 9 amino acids.

The rearrangement uses TRBV29-1 and TRBJ2-3, with 15 bases fitting TRBD2. The CDR3 extends over 16 amino acids. Germline CDR1 SQVTM, CDR2 ANQGSEA. V gave up 7 bases and J gave up 5 bases; unmatched junction bases: 10. The CDR3 is CSAKGLAGGAGDTQYF. CDR3 coding DNA: TGCAGCGCCAAGGGACTAGCGGGAGGTGCAGGAGATACGCAGTATTTT.

This clone has just one count. This chain connects TRBV5-1 to TRBJ1-2; weak D call: TRBD1 (5 bases). CDR3 length equals 14 residues. Germline-derived CDR1 and CDR2 are SGHRS and YFSETQ. With 6 bases removed from V and 7 bases from J, the gap between germline ends came to 19 bases. The CDR3 sequence is CASTGNRGGTGYTF. The CDR3 bases are TGCGCCAGCACGGGTAATCGTGGGGGAACTGGCTACACCTTC.

The rearrangement joins TRBV5-1 to TRBJ2-3, with 9 bases identical to TRBD2. In germline, CDR1 is SGHRS, CDR2 YFSETQ. The ends lost 4 bases at V and 4 bases at J; junction bases unmatched: 7. The CDR3 extends over 15 amino acids. The CDR3 loop reads CASSQIAGAPDTQYF. CDR3 in DNA: TGCGCCAGCAGCCAGATAGCGGGAGCCCCAGATACGCAGTATTTT.

The V gene is TRBV6-5, the J gene TRBJ2-7; no clear D gene. The CDR3 has 13 residues. Germline V gene data show CDR1 as MNHEY and CDR2 as SVGAGI. Trimming removed 6 bases from V and 4 bases from J, with 13 bases in between. In nucleotides, the CDR3 is TGTGCCAGCAGATCGAGCTCGGTATACGAGCAGTACTTC. Translation: CASRSSSVYEQYF.

The chain recombines TRBV5-1 with TRBJ2-7; 14 bases are a match to TRBD2. The germline CDR1 and CDR2 sequences are SGHRS and YFSETQ. This CDR3 has 16 residues. Trimming at V came to 0 bases and at J to 5 bases, leaving 4 bases not matched to a gene. The CDR3 protein is CASSLAGTSGGDEQYF. In nucleotides, the CDR3 is TGCGCCAGCAGCTTGGCGGGGACTAGCGGGGGCGACGAGCAGTACTTC.

This chain uses TRBV27 with TRBJ2-7, with 11 positions matching TRBD2. Germline CDR1 MNHEY, CDR2 SMNVEV (reference sequence). CDR3 size: 14 residues. The V and J ends lost 6 bases and 5 bases, in that order; junction bases with no gene match: 6. The CDR3 region is CASRILAGAHEQYF. Here the CDR3 DNA reads TGTGCCAGCAGAATACTAGCGGGAGCCCACGAGCAGTACTTC.

The chain combines TRBV6-5 with TRBJ2-1; possible D gene TRBD1, 6 bases. This CDR3 has 14 residues. The V end lost 7 bases, the J end lost 2 bases, and 12 bases lay between the germline ends. Germline assignment: CDR1 MNHEY and CDR2 SVGAGI. Here the CDR3 reads CASKRGLTYNEQFF. CDR3 nucleotides: TGTGCCAGCAAAAGGGGGTTAACCTACAATGAGCAGTTCTTC.

The sample holds a few counts of this clone. The chain couples TRBV5-4 to TRBJ1-1; 8 bases align to TRBD1. Germline assignment: CDR1 SGHNT and CDR2 YYREEE (reference sequence). V shed 0 bases, J shed 1 base, and the junction held 2 bases outside the gene matches. The CDR3 is 15 amino acids. The CDR3 is CASSLGTGRNTEAFF. The CDR3 DNA follows: TGTGCCAGCAGCTTGGGGACAGGGCGGAACACTGAAGCTTTCTTT.

The chain couples TRBV5-1 to TRBJ2-1, with TRBD1 matching 12 bases. Looked up from germline, CDR1 is SGHRS and CDR2 is YFSETQ. This CDR3 has 15 residues. The V gene end was trimmed by 2 bases and the J gene end by 9 bases; junction bases not matched to a gene: 6. CDR3 in amino acids: CASSFTGTGGLEQFF. CDR3 DNA: TGCGCCAGCAGCTTTACCGGGACAGGGGGCCTTGAGCAGTTCTTC. Complete variable domain (other parts from reference TRBV5-1 and TRBJ2-1): KAGVTQTPRYLIKTRGQQVTLSCSPISGHRSVSWYQQTPGQGLQFLFEYFSETQRNKGNFPGRFSGRQFSNSRSEMNVSTLELGDSALYLCASSFTGTGGLEQFFGPGTRLTVL.

V and J are TRBV7-9 and TRBJ2-1; D is possibly TRBD2 (6 bases). This CDR3 region has 16 residues. V lost 5 bases to trimming and J lost 4 bases, with 18 bases between them. CDR1 is SEHNR and CDR2 is FQNEAQ in the germline V gene (reference sequence). CDR3 protein: CASSPRRDWPYNEQFF. Here the CDR3 DNA reads TGTGCCAGCAGCCCCCGTCGGGACTGGCCTTACAATGAGCAGTTCTTC.

This chain joins TRBV28 and TRBJ1-2, with TRBD1 matching 7 bases. The CDR3 is 15 residues long. V dropped 4 bases and J dropped 1; count of bases not matched to a gene: 6. Germline V gene lookup returns CDR1 MDHEN and CDR2 SYDVKM. CDR3 nucleotide sequence: TGTGCCAGCAGTTCCCCTGCAGGGGGTAACTATGGCTACACCTTC. Protein product: CASSSPAGGNYGYTF.